The 10 T cell receptor beta chains reported below all come from one sample, sequenced in a study of T cells in Graves' hyperthyroidism and ophthalmopathy. RNA transcripts were the template for amplifying TCR beta CDR3 regions. The TCR CDR3 first-round RT-PCR relied on the HTBI primer set. TCRdb reprocessed the multiplex PCR reads via MiXCR and lists one record per CDR3 protein. Found here are under 700,000 distinct CDR3 sequences, approximately 15% of them singletons; the top ten hold 15% to 20%. Sample: blood. These receptors originate from a woman under 30 with Graves' hyperthyroidism.

This clonotype was picked up many times. The chain joins TRBV27 to TRBJ1-6; TRBD1 agrees at 7 bases. Germline CDR1 is MNHEY and CDR2 is SMNVEV (reference sequence). Losses at the gene ends were 1 base for V and 4 bases for J; bases not matched to a gene: 7. The CDR3 has 17 amino acids. CDR3 coding DNA: TGTGCCAGCAGTTTATTTGGAGGGGGCAAATATAATTCACCCCTCCACTTT. Translated, it gives CASSLFGGGKYNSPLHF.

This clonotype was picked up a small number of times. The rearrangement links TRBV14 to TRBJ2-1; TRBD2 matches 7 bases. The V gene end was trimmed by 4 bases and the J gene end by 3 bases; junction bases not matched to a gene: 6. Looked up from germline, CDR1 is SGHDN and CDR2 is FVKESK. The CDR3 spans 15 residues. The CDR3 DNA sequence: TGTGCCAGCAGCCGCCGGGCTAGCGGCTACAATGAGCAGTTCTTC. Translated, it gives CASSRRASGYNEQFF.

This clonotype was seen many times. The chain employs TRBV12-3 or TRBV12-4 and TRBJ2-1, with 9 bases aligning to TRBD2. The length of the CDR3 is 15 residues. The V segment lost 2 bases and the J segment 6 bases; nucleotides outside the gene matches: 5. This CDR3 is CASSLRTSASNEQFF. The DNA for the CDR3 is TGTGCCAGCAGTTTAAGGACTAGCGCCTCCAATGAGCAGTTCTTC.

The V and J genes are TRBV5-1 and TRBJ2-7; D might be TRBD2 (6 bases). Trimming removed 0 bases from V and 5 bases from J, with 18 bases in between. Germline lookup yields CDR1 SGHRS and CDR2 YFSETQ. This CDR3 spans 16 amino acids. CDR3 in DNA: TGCGCCAGCAGCTTGGGCAGGGTACTATGGGAGGACGAGCAGTACTTC. It translates to CASSLGRVLWEDEQYF.

The table lists this clonotype with a few counts. The chain joins TRBV30 to TRBJ1-3, with a possible D match to TRBD1 (5 bases). The ends were cut back, 4 bases at V and 0 bases at J, with 10 bases in the middle. The CDR3 has 14 amino acids. Germline V CDR1 and CDR2: GTSNPN, SVGIG (reference sequence). The CDR3 region is CAWTGSGSGNTIYF. DNA for the CDR3: TGTGCCTGGACAGGGTCGGGCTCTGGAAACACCATATATTTT.

The gene calls are TRBV20-1 and TRBJ2-1; 8 bases fit TRBD2. The CDR3 length is 15 residues. V lost 4 bases, J lost 8 bases, and 13 bases stayed unmatched. CDR1 and CDR2 (germline): DFQATT, SNEGSKA (reference sequence). The CDR3 DNA reads as TGCAGTGCTAAGAGCTGGGCGGGGGGCGTCGATGAGCAGTTCTTC. Its translation: CSAKSWAGGVDEQFF.

Worth noting for this clonotype: It may be a read error: a sequence one base away is much more abundant. The chain links TRBV20-1 to TRBJ2-7, with D hard to call. The J call may be incorrect, as the DNA end agrees better with TRBJ2-1. Germline lookup yields CDR1 DFQATT and CDR2 SNEGSKA (reference sequence). This CDR3 spans 12 amino acids. The CDR3 loop reads CSARIVPYEQFF. CDR3 nucleotides: TGCAGTGCTAGGATAGTTCCCTACGAGCAGTTCTTC.

The chain employs TRBV6-1 and TRBJ2-7, with a weak D call TRBD1 (6 bases). Trimming took off 5 bases at V and 3 bases at J, with 14 bases between the two ends. Per the germline V gene, CDR1 is MNHNS and CDR2 is SASEGT. There are 14 residues in the CDR3. This CDR3 reads CASSPRADSYEQYF. The CDR3 DNA follows: TGTGCCAGCAGTCCACGGGCGGACAGCTACGAGCAGTACTTC.

There are many counts of this clonotype. The chain is built from TRBV2 and TRBJ2-7; 14 bases are shared with TRBD2. The junction had 8 bases not matched to a gene; V was cut back by 7 bases and J by 0 bases. This CDR3 comprises 17 residues. Germline-derived CDR1 and CDR2 are SNHLY and FYNNEI. This CDR3 reads CASTGPGTSGSSYEQYF. In DNA form, the CDR3 reads TGTGCCAGCACCGGTCCCGGGACTAGCGGGAGCTCCTACGAGCAGTACTTC.

J is TRBJ1-1 and V is TRBV27; no definite D call. Germline assignment: CDR1 MNHEY and CDR2 SMNVEV (reference sequence). V was trimmed by 6 bases and J by 6 bases, leaving 8 bases between them. The CDR3 covers 11 residues. The chain's CDR3 is CASRPQAEAFF. In nucleotides, the CDR3 is TGTGCCAGCAGACCTCAGGCTGAAGCTTTCTTT.